This T cell receptor (beta chain) was identified in a study of human T cells and chemical hapten exposure. TCRdb re-analysed the RACE reads in MiXCR, keeping a single row per CDR3 protein. The data contain about 110,000 distinct CDR3 sequences, roughly a tenth of them seen just once; the ten biggest clones take up 2.5% to 3.5%. The junction had 0 bases not matched to a gene; V was cut back by 5 bases and J by 2 bases. This CDR3 comprises 12 residues. Per germline, CDR1 PRHDT and CDR2 FYEKMQ (reference sequence). Noted time point: patch test 2, 6 weeks after DPC sensitization. Treatment reported: therapeutic diphenylcyclopropenone sensitization with weekly scalp DPC. This clonotype was seen ten or more times.

Material: whole blood, obtained in connection with sensitization to the hapten diphenylcyclopropenone (DPC). The receptor was derived from a woman between 40 and 50 years old with alopecia areata. Some clones in this sample may be carry-over from other donors' samples. The rearrangement joins TRBV13 to TRBJ2-7; 7 nucleotides line up with TRBD2. Here the CDR3 DNA reads TGTGCCAGCAGCGGGGGGGCCTACGAGCAGTACTTC. It yields the protein CASSGGAYEQYF.